This is a list of T cell receptor beta chains from one sample in a study of CD8 T cells in Susac syndrome. MiXCR, applied by TCRdb to the immunoSEQ multiplex PCR reads, yields one record per CDR3 protein. The profile shows some 250,000 distinct CDR3 sequences, 90% to 97% of them singletons. The sample comprised CD4+ T cells from PBMCs. These receptors originate from a human donor with Susac syndrome. The CDR3 runs from the conserved cysteine through the conserved F or W. A D gene is named only where the DNA matches it firmly. A clone size is listed for some rows: how often the clone was seen (once, few, many), or a class if it is expanded.

j_gene,len,abundance,v_gene,d_gene,CDR3aa,CDR3nt
TRBJ2-2,16,-,TRBV20-1,TRBD2,CSARASGRANTGELFF,TGCAGTGCTAGGGCTAGCGGGAGGGCGAACACCGGGGAGCTGTTTTTT
TRBJ2-3,13,-,TRBV18,-,CASSPWGTDTQYF,TGTGCCAGCTCACCATGGGGCACAGATACGCAGTATTTT
TRBJ1-1,18,once,TRBV14,-,CASSLRVGLILTNTEAFF,TGTGCCAGCAGCCTTAGGGTGGGATTAATACTAACGAACACTGAAGCTTTCTTT
TRBJ2-7,12,-,TRBV28,-,CASKSNPYEQYF,TGTGCCAGTAAATCTAACCCCTACGAGCAGTACTTC
TRBJ2-4,15,-,TRBV12-3/TRBV12-4,-,CASSPRAGAKNIQYF,TGTGCCAGCAGTCCCAGGGCGGGCGCCAAAAACATTCAGTACTTC
TRBJ2-6,18,-,TRBV18,-,CASSPMGHSPSGANVLTF,TGTGCCAGCTCACCGATGGGACATAGTCCCTCTGGGGCCAACGTCCTGACTTTC
TRBJ2-4,17,-,TRBV20-1,TRBD2,CSARPAGSGTAKNIQYF,TGCAGTGCTCGACCAGCGGGTAGCGGGACAGCCAAAAACATTCAGTACTTC
TRBJ1-1,16,-,TRBV6-6,-,CASSDPGQGSNTEAFF,TGTGCCAGCAGCGACCCCGGGCAGGGGAGTAACACTGAAGCTTTCTTT
TRBJ2-1,15,once,TRBV19,TRBD2,CATDDSGRAHNEQFF,TGTGCCACAGACGATAGCGGGAGGGCCCACAATGAGCAGTTCTTC
TRBJ2-6,18,-,TRBV4-2,-,CASSLPRAGGSGANVLTF,TGTGCCAGCAGCCTCCCCAGAGCAGGGGGGTCGGGGGCCAACGTCCTGACTTTC
TRBJ2-4,17,-,TRBV7-6,-,CASSPSVESLAKNIQYF,TGTGCCAGCAGCCCCTCCGTGGAGAGCCTAGCCAAAAACATTCAGTACTTC
TRBJ2-7,15,-,TRBV4-2,TRBD1,CASSLTGTGPHEQYF,TGTGCCAGCAGCCTTACCGGGACAGGACCCCACGAGCAGTACTTC
TRBJ2-7,14,-,TRBV7-2,TRBD2,CASSLSRLAYEQYF,TGTGCCAGCAGCTTAAGCAGACTAGCTTACGAGCAGTACTTC
TRBJ2-2,12,-,TRBV20-1,-,CSARDQPGELFF,TGCAGTGCTAGAGATCAACCCGGGGAGCTGTTTTTT
TRBJ1-1,14,-,TRBV3-1,TRBD1,CASSQRTGHTEAFF,TGTGCCAGCAGCCAACGGACAGGACACACTGAAGCTTTCTTT
TRBJ2-7,13,once,TRBV12-3/TRBV12-4,-,CASSFRVPYEQYF,TGTGCCAGCAGTTTCCGGGTCCCCTACGAGCAGTACTTC
TRBJ2-5,13,-,TRBV18,-,CASSMDRQETQYF,TGTGCCAGCTCCATGGACAGACAAGAGACCCAGTACTTC
TRBJ1-5,13,-,TRBV29-1,TRBD1,CSVEGQANQPQHF,TGCAGCGTTGAGGGACAGGCTAATCAGCCCCAGCATTTT
TRBJ1-1,12,-,TRBV30,-,CAWRTRDTEAFF,TGTGCCTGGAGAACTCGGGACACTGAAGCTTTCTTT
TRBJ2-3,15,once,TRBV7-2,-,CASSLFGTNTDTQYF,TGTGCCAGCAGCTTATTTGGGACAAACACAGATACGCAGTATTTT
TRBJ2-2,13,-,TRBV10-3,-,CALRQEYTGELFF,TGTGCCCTCCGACAGGAGTACACCGGGGAGCTGTTTTTT
TRBJ1-5,15,-,TRBV30,TRBD1,CAWSVRDRDHQPQHF,TGTGCCTGGAGTGTACGGGACAGGGATCATCAGCCCCAGCATTTT
TRBJ1-2,13,once,TRBV6-5,-,CASSPTGRYGYTF,TGTGCCAGCAGCCCAACCGGACGGTATGGCTACACCTTC
TRBJ2-7,11,once,TRBV25-1,-,CASNTGYEQYF,TGTGCCAGCAACACTGGGTACGAGCAGTACTTC
TRBJ2-2,14,-,TRBV7-3,-,CASRPGRNTGELFF,TGTGCCAGCAGACCCGGACGGAACACCGGGGAGCTGTTTTTT
TRBJ2-1,15,-,TRBV29-1,TRBD2,CSAHDVLAGVNEQFF,TGCAGCGCCCACGATGTACTAGCGGGAGTCAATGAGCAGTTCTTC
TRBJ2-3,13,-,TRBV7-7,-,CASSPVRTDTQYF,TGTGCTAGCAGCCCTGTTCGGACAGATACGCAGTATTTT
TRBJ2-6,18,-,TRBV19,-,CASSIKGTSVSGANVLTF,TGTGCCAGTAGTATTAAGGGGACTTCAGTCTCTGGGGCCAACGTCCTGACTTTC
TRBJ2-7,15,once,TRBV7-9,TRBD2,CASSPLAGGPGEQYF,TGTGCCAGCAGCCCACTAGCGGGAGGGCCCGGGGAGCAGTACTTC
TRBJ1-1,14,-,TRBV7-2,-,CASSSEPQNTEAFF,TGTGCCAGCAGCTCAGAACCCCAAAACACTGAAGCTTTCTTT
TRBJ2-5,16,-,TRBV20-1,TRBD2,CSALPSSGRRQETQYF,TGCAGTGCCCTGCCTAGTAGCGGGAGGCGCCAAGAGACCCAGTACTTC
TRBJ1-1,13,-,TRBV7-3,-,CASRTNRNTEAFF,TGTGCCAGCAGGACCAACAGGAACACTGAAGCTTTCTTT
TRBJ2-7,12,-,TRBV29-1,TRBD1,CSVKGQSYEQYF,TGCAGCGTTAAGGGACAGAGCTACGAGCAGTACTTC
TRBJ1-1,13,-,TRBV20-1,-,CSRRKPLNTEAFF,TGCAGTCGACGGAAGCCGTTGAACACTGAAGCTTTCTTT
TRBJ2-7,16,-,TRBV7-8,TRBD1,CASSSRPGTVSYEQYF,TGTGCCAGCAGCTCCAGACCCGGGACAGTCTCCTACGAGCAGTACTTC
TRBJ2-5,16,-,TRBV25-1,-,CASSWGRGSNQETQYF,TGTGCCAGCAGTTGGGGAAGGGGGAGCAACCAAGAGACCCAGTACTTC
TRBJ1-3,17,once,TRBV18,-,CASSPIVMTGVANTIYF,TGTGCCAGCTCACCAATCGTTATGACAGGCGTTGCAAACACCATATATTTT
TRBJ1-1,15,-,TRBV9,-,CASSVGGTGNTEAFF,TGTGCCAGCAGCGTAGGTGGCACAGGGAACACTGAAGCTTTCTTT
TRBJ1-2,12,few,TRBV14,-,CASSPRGYGYTF,TGTGCCAGCAGCCCGCGGGGCTATGGCTACACCTTC
TRBJ1-4,14,-,TRBV25-1,TRBD1,CASSDPDRGEKLFF,TGTGCCAGCAGTGATCCAGACAGGGGCGAAAAACTGTTTTTT
TRBJ2-1,14,-,TRBV15,-,CATSRDQESNEQFF,TGTGCCACCAGCAGAGATCAGGAGAGCAATGAGCAGTTCTTC
TRBJ2-5,16,-,TRBV27,TRBD2,CASRSGTSGRRETQYF,TGTGCCAGCCGGAGTGGGACCAGCGGGAGAAGAGAGACCCAGTACTTC
TRBJ2-5,15,-,TRBV10-3,TRBD2,CAISTQAGVGETQYF,TGTGCCATCAGCACCCAAGCGGGAGTGGGAGAGACCCAGTACTTC
TRBJ2-5,12,-,TRBV3-1,-,CASSRVRETQYF,TGTGCCAGCAGCCGGGTTCGGGAGACCCAGTACTTC
TRBJ2-7,13,-,TRBV10-3,TRBD1,CATHRGIYYEQYF,TGTGCCACACACAGGGGAATCTACTACGAGCAGTACTTC
TRBJ1-1,13,-,TRBV15,-,CATSDPPLAEAFF,TGTGCCACCAGCGACCCCCCTCTAGCTGAAGCTTTCTTT
TRBJ2-7,13,-,TRBV29-1,-,CSVEGGNTYEQYF,TGCAGCGTTGAAGGCGGGAATACCTACGAGCAGTACTTC
TRBJ2-7,14,-,TRBV2,TRBD1,CASKPTGAGYEQYF,TGTGCCAGCAAGCCTACAGGGGCCGGCTACGAGCAGTACTTC
TRBJ2-5,13,-,TRBV7-3,-,CASPQLEQGTQYF,TGTGCCAGCCCCCAGCTCGAACAAGGGACCCAGTACTTC
TRBJ2-6,14,-,TRBV28,-,CASMESSGANVLTF,TGTGCCAGCATGGAGTCCTCTGGGGCCAACGTCCTGACTTTC
TRBJ2-5,14,few,TRBV3-1,-,CASSQDTTQETQYF,TGTGCCAGCAGCCAAGATACCACCCAAGAGACCCAGTACTTC
TRBJ2-1,11,-,TRBV29-1,TRBD2,CSGLAPNEQFF,TGCAGCGGACTAGCGCCGAATGAGCAGTTCTTC